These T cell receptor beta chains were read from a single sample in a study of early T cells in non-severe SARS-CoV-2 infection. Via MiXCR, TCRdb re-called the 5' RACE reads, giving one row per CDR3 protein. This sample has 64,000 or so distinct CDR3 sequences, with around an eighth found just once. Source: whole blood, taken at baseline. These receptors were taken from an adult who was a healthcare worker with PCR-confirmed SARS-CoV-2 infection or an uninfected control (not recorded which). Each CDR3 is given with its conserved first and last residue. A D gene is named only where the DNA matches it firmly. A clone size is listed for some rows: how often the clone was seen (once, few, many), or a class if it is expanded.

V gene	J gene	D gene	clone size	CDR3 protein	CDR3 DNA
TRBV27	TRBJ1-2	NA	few	CASSPWNRDSGYTF	TGTGCCAGCAGTCCCTGGAACAGGGATTCTGGCTACACCTTC
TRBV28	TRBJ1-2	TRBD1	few	CASVPPGGSFVYTF	TGTGCCAGCGTTCCCCCAGGGGGGTCTTTTGTCTACACCTTC
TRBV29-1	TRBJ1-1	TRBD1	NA	CSVDRPTFKGARLNTEAFF	TGCAGCGTTGACAGACCGACGTTTAAGGGGGCCAGGCTAAACACTGAAGCTTTCTTT
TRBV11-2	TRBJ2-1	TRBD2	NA	CASSFWSGIKEQFF	TGTGCCAGCAGCTTCTGGAGCGGGATAAAAGAGCAGTTCTTC
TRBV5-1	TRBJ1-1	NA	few	CASSPGAGGTEAFF	TGCGCCAGCAGCCCCGGAGCAGGCGGGACAGAAGCTTTCTTT
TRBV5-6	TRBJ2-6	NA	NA	CVSSSNRRRVTGANVLTF	TGTGTTAGCAGCTCCAACCGTAGGAGGGTAACTGGGGCCAACGTCCTGACTTTC
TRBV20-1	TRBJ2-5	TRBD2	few	CSTLREPRETQYF	TGCAGTACTTTGCGGGAGCCGAGGGAGACCCAGTACTTC
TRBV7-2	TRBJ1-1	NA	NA	CASSLRGSVEAFF	TGTGCCAGCAGCTTAAGGGGGTCGGTTGAAGCTTTCTTT
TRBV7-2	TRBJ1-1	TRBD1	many	CASSLLGTENTEAFF	TGTGCCAGCAGCTTACTCGGGACAGAGAACACTGAAGCTTTCTTT
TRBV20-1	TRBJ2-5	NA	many	CSAMTDQETQYF	TGCAGTGCGATGACAGACCAAGAGACCCAGTACTTC
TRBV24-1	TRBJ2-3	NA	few	CATSDNPHGKTDTQYF	TGTGCCACCAGTGATAATCCCCACGGGAAGACAGATACGCAGTATTTT
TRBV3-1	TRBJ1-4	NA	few	CASSQIATNEKLFF	TGTGCCAGCAGCCAGATTGCAACTAATGAAAAACTGTTTTTT
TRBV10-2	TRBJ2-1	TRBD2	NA	CASSGGPPSGSDEQFF	TGCGCCAGCAGCGGGGGGCCTCCTAGCGGGAGCGATGAGCAGTTCTTC
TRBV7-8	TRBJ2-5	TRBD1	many	CASSSGQGRVRETQYF	TGTGCCAGCAGCTCCGGACAGGGTAGGGTGAGAGAGACCCAGTACTTC
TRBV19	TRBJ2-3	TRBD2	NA	CASSITGTSGRDTQYF	TGTGCCAGTAGTATAACTGGGACTAGCGGGAGAGATACGCAGTATTTT
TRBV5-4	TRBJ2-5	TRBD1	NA	CASSDPGQGKQETQYF	TGTGCCAGCAGCGATCCGGGACAGGGGAAACAAGAGACCCAGTACTTC
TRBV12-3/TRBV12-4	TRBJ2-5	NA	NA	CASSFTDRDQYF	TGTGCCAGCAGTTTCACGGATAGGGACCAGTACTTC
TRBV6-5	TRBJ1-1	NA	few	CASSLGIGTEAFF	TGTGCCAGCAGTTTAGGTATCGGGACTGAAGCTTTCTTT
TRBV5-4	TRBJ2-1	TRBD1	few	CASSRDSTYNEQFF	TGTGCCAGCAGCCGGGACAGCACCTACAATGAGCAGTTCTTC
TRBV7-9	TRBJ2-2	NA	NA	CASSLFGTTNTGELFF	TGTGCCAGCAGCTTATTCGGGACCACGAACACCGGGGAGCTGTTTTTT
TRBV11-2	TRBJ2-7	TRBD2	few	CASSDMTSGRLRSYEQYF	TGTGCCAGCAGCGATATGACTAGCGGGAGACTGAGATCCTACGAGCAGTACTTC
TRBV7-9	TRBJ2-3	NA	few	CASSLVSAADTQYF	TGTGCCAGCAGCTTAGTTTCGGCGGCAGATACGCAGTATTTT
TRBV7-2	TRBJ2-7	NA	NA	CASSKGQAYELYF	TGTGCCAGCAGCAAGGGGCAAGCCTACGAGCTGTACTTC
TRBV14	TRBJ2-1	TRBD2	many	CASSQGLGWGEQFF	TGTGCCAGCAGCCAGGGACTAGGGTGGGGTGAGCAGTTCTTC
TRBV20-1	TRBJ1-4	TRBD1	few	CSARETGATNEKLFF	TGCAGTGCTAGAGAAACAGGGGCCACTAATGAAAAACTGTTTTTT
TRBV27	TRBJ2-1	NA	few	CASTHTGRPYNEQFF	TGTGCCAGCACGCACACAGGGCGCCCCTACAATGAGCAGTTCTTC
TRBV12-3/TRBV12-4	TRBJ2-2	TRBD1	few	CASSRDRDRTGELFF	TGTGCCAGCAGCAGGGACAGGGACCGCACCGGGGAGCTGTTTTTT
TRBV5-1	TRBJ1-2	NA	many	CASSSSVNYGYTF	TGCGCCAGCAGCTCTTCAGTTAACTATGGCTACACCTTC
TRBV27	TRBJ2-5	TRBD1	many	CASSFPGQGETQYF	TGTGCCAGCAGTTTCCCGGGACAGGGGGAGACCCAGTACTTC
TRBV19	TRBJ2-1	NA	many	CASSITYPANEQFF	TGTGCCAGTAGTATAACCTACCCTGCCAATGAGCAGTTCTTC
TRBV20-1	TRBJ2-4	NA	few	CSARDLGNSKNIQYF	TGCAGTGCTAGAGATCTAGGGAACTCCAAAAACATTCAGTACTTC
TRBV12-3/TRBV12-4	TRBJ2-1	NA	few	CASSTGEGNEQFF	TGTGCCAGCAGTACAGGGGAGGGGAATGAGCAGTTCTTC
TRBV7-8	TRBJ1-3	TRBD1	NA	CASSLAGQGWGNTIYF	TGTGCCAGCAGCTTAGCTGGACAGGGATGGGGAAACACCATATATTTT
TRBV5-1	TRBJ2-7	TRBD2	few	CASSIWTSGQEQYF	TGCGCCAGTTCCATTTGGACTAGCGGACAGGAGCAGTACTTC
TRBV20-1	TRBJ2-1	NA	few	CSPKGVDNNEQFF	TGCAGTCCGAAGGGGGTCGATAACAATGAGCAGTTCTTC
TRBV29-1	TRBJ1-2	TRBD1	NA	CSVLVPRTGAGYTF	TGCAGCGTTCTCGTCCCGAGGACAGGGGCGGGCTACACCTTC
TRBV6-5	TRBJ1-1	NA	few	CASSPADTNTEAFF	TGTGCCAGCAGCCCCGCCGACACGAACACTGAAGCTTTCTTT
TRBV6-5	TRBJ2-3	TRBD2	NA	CASYGTSGGGTQYF	TGTGCCAGCTATGGGACTAGCGGGGGGGGTACGCAGTATTTT
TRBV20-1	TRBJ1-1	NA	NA	CSARTSMNTEAFF	TGCAGTGCTAGGACATCTATGAACACTGAAGCTTTCTTT
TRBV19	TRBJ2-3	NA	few	CASSWDGDTQYF	TGTGCCAGTAGCTGGGACGGAGATACGCAGTATTTT
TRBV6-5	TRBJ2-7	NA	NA	CASSYKYGGSPLW	TGTGCCAGCAGTTACAAATACGGAGGTTCCCCCCTTTGG
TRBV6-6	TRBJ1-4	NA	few	CASSLGREKLFF	TGTGCCAGCAGTCTCGGGCGGGAAAAACTGTTTTTT
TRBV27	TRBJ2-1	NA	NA	CASSLSPINEQFF	TGTGCCAGCAGTTTATCCCCCATCAATGAGCAGTTCTTC
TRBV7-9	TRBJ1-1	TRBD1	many	CASSPLGGWGTEAFF	TGTGCCAGCAGCCCCTTAGGGGGCTGGGGCACTGAAGCTTTCTTT
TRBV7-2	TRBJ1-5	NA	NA	CASSFYVRDDQPQHF	TGTGCCAGCAGCTTTTATGTCCGGGACGATCAGCCCCAGCATTTT
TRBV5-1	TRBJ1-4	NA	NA	CASSLGLATNEKLFF	TGCGCCAGCAGCTTGGGCCTTGCAACTAATGAAAAACTGTTTTTT
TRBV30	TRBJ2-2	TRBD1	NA	CAWRDADREAGELFF	TGTGCCTGGAGGGACGCGGACAGGGAGGCAGGGGAGCTGTTTTTT
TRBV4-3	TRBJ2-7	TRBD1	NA	CASSQDTGQGVEQYF	TGCGCCAGCAGCCAAGATACGGGACAGGGTGTCGAGCAGTACTTC
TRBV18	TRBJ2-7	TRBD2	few	CASSPDSGLAGAYEQYF	TGTGCCAGCTCACCAGATTCCGGCCTAGCGGGGGCCTACGAGCAGTACTTC
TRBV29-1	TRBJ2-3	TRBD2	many	CSLRLAAGSDTQYF	TGCAGCCTACGACTAGCGGCGGGATCAGATACGCAGTATTTT
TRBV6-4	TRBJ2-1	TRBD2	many	CASSELAGGNEQFF	TGTGCCAGCAGTGAACTAGCGGGAGGCAATGAGCAGTTCTTC
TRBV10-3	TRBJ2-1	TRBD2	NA	CATSPGTSNEQFF	TGTGCCACCTCGCCCGGGACTAGCAATGAGCAGTTCTTC
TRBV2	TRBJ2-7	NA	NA	CASSEASDKPRYEQYF	TGTGCCAGCAGTGAAGCGTCGGACAAGCCCAGGTACGAGCAGTACTTC
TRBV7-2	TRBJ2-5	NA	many	CASSLPGGETQYF	TGTGCCAGCAGCTTACCTGGCGGGGAGACCCAGTACTTC
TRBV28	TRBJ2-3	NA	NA	CASSFGGTSTDTQYF	TGTGCCAGCAGTTTCGGCGGGACTAGCACAGATACGCAGTATTTT
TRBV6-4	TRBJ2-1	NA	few	CASSDGPNNEQFF	TGTGCCAGCAGTGACGGGCCCAACAATGAGCAGTTCTTC
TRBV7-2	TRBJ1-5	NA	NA	CASSSLQGFNQPQHF	TGTGCCAGCAGCTCGCTACAGGGCTTTAATCAGCCCCAGCATTTT
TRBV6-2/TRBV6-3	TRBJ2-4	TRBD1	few	CASSQGGQLAKNIQYF	TGTGCCAGCAGTCAAGGGGGACAGCTAGCCAAAAACATTCAGTACTTC
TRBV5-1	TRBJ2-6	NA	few	CASSLGGVANVLTF	TGCGCCAGCAGCTTGGGGGGCGTGGCCAACGTCCTGACTTTC